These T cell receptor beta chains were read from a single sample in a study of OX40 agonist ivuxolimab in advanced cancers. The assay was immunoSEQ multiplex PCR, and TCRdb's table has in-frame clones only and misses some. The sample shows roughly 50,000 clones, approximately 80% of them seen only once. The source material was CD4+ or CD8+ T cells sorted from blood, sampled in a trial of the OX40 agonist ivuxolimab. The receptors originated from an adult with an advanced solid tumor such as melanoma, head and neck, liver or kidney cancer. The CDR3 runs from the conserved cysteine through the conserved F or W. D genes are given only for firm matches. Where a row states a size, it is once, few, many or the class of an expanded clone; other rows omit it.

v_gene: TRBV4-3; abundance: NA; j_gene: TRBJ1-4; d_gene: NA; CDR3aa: CTSSRRGNEKLFF; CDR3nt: TGCACCAGCAGCCGGAGGGGGAATGAAAAACTGTTTTTT
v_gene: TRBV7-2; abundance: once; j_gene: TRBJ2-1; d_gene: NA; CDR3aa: CASSLGVSVQNEQFF; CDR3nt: TGTGCCAGCAGCTTAGGTGTTTCGGTTCAAAATGAGCAGTTCTTC
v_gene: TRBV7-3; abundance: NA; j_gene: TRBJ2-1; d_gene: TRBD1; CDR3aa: CASSLDRGLGNEQFF; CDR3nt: TGTGCCAGCAGCTTAGACAGGGGGCTTGGCAATGAGCAGTTCTTC
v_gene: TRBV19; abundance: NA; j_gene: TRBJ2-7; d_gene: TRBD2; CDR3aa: CASSMWTSGSYEQYF; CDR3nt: TGTGCCAGTAGTATGTGGACTAGCGGGTCCTACGAGCAGTACTTC
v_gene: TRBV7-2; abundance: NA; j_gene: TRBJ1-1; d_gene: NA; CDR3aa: CASSGSSNTEAFF; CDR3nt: TGTGCCAGCAGCGGCAGCTCGAACACTGAAGCTTTCTTT
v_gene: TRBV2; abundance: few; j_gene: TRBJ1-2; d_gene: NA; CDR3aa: CASSLLISLNYGYTF; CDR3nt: TGTGCCAGCAGTTTACTTATAAGTCTTAACTATGGCTACACCTTC
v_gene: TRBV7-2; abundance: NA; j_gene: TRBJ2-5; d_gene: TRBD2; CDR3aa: CASSRGGQETQYF; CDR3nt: TGTGCCAGCAGCCGGGGGGGCCAAGAGACCCAGTACTTC
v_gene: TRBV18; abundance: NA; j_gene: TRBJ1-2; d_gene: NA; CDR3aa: CASSLRGGDGYTF; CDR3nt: TGTGCCAGCTCCCTAAGAGGCGGAGACGGCTACACCTTC
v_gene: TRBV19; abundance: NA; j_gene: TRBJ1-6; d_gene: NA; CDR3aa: CASSPTRTPNSPLHF; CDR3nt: TGTGCCAGTAGTCCCACACGGACACCTAATTCACCCCTCCACTTT
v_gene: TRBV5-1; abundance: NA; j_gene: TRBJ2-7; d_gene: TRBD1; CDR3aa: CASSWDRALYEQYF; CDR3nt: TGCGCCAGCAGCTGGGACAGGGCCCTATACGAGCAGTACTTC
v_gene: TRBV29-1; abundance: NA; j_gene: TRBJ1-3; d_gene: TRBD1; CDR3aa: CSALRQGGNTIYF; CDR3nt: TGCAGCGCCCTCCGACAGGGAGGAAACACCATATATTTT
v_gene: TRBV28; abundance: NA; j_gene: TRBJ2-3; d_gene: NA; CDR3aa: CASSSQGFSTDTQYF; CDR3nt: TGTGCCAGCAGTTCCCAGGGATTTAGCACAGATACGCAGTATTTT
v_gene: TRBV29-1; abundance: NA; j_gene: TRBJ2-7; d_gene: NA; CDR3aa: CSVTTGSYEQYF; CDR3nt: TGCAGCGTTACCACAGGGAGCTACGAGCAGTACTTC
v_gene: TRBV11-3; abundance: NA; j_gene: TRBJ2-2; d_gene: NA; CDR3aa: CASSLAGTTGELFF; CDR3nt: TGTGCCAGCAGCTTAGCTGGCACCACCGGGGAGCTGTTTTTT
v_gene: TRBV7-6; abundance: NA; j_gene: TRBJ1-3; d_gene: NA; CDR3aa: CASRSTGSGNTIYF; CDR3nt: TGTGCCAGCAGGTCCACAGGGTCCGGAAACACCATATATTTT
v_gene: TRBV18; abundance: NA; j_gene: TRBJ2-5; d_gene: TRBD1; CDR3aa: CASSRATGVGETQYF; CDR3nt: TGTGCCAGCTCCCGTGCTACAGGGGTCGGGGAGACCCAGTACTTC
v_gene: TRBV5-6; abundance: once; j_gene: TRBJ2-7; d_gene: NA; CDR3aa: CASSLRLLPRLEQYF; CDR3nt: TGTGCCAGCAGCTTACGGCTCTTGCCCCGGCTCGAGCAGTACTTC
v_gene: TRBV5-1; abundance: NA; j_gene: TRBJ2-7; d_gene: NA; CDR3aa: CASSAWDLYSYEQYF; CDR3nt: TGCGCCAGCAGCGCCTGGGACCTCTACTCCTACGAGCAGTACTTC
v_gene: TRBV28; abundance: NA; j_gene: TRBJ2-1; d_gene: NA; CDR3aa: CASSLLDPSGPYNEQFF; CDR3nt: TGTGCCAGCAGTTTATTGGATCCCAGCGGACCATACAATGAGCAGTTCTTC
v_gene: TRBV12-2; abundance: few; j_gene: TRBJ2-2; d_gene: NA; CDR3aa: CASRSGTGGNGELFF; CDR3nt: TGTGCAAGTCGCTCGGGGACAGGGGGCAACGGGGAGCTGTTTTTT
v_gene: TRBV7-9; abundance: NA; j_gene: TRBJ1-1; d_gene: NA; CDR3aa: CASSSQGGITEAFF; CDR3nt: TGTGCCAGCAGCTCCCAAGGGGGGATCACTGAAGCTTTCTTT
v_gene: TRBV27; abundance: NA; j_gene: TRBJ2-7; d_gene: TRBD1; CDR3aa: CASSSPGTGLTYEQYF; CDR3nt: TGTGCCAGCAGTTCCCCCGGGACAGGGCTTACCTACGAGCAGTACTTC
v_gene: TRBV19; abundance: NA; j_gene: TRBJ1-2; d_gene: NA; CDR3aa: CASKIGDTSFYGYTF; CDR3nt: TGTGCCAGTAAAATAGGGGACACAAGTTTCTATGGCTACACCTTC
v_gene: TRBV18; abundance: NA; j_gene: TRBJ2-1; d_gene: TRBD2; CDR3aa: CASSPLAGGRSEQFF; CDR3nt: TGTGCCAGCTCACCTCTAGCGGGGGGGCGGAGTGAGCAGTTCTTC
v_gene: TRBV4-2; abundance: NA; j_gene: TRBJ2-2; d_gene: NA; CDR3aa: CASSQKVAGELFF; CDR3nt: TGTGCCAGCAGCCAAAAGGTAGCCGGGGAGCTGTTTTTT
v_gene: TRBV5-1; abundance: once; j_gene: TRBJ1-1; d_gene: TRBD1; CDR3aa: CASSLDRAGGRSFF; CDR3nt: TGCGCCAGCAGCTTGGACAGGGCAGGGGGTAGGTCTTTCTTT
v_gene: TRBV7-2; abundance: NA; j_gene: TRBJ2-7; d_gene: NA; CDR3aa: CASSLDLQGWSYEQYF; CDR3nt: TGTGCCAGCAGCTTAGATCTCCAGGGGTGGTCCTACGAGCAGTACTTC
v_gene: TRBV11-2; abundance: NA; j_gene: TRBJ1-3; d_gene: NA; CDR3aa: CASSIIGNTIYF; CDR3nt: TGTGCCAGCAGCATTATCGGAAACACCATATATTTT
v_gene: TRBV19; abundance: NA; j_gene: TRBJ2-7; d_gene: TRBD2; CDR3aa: CASSLGLAGVEQYF; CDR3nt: TGTGCCAGTAGTTTAGGACTAGCGGGAGTCGAGCAGTACTTC
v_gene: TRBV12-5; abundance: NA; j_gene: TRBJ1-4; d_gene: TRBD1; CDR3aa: CASGPGTGDEKLFF; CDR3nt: TGTGCTAGTGGTCCAGGGACAGGAGATGAAAAACTGTTTTTT
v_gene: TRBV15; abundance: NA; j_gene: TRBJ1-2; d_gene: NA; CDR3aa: CATSREMRSILYGYTF; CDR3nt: TGTGCCACCAGCAGAGAGATGAGATCTATCCTATATGGCTACACCTTC
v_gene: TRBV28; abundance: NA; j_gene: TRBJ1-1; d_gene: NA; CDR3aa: CASLQENTEAFF; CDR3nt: TGTGCCAGCCTACAGGAGAACACTGAAGCTTTCTTT
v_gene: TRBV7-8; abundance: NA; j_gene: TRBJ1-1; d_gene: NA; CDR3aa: CASSLRRQARDTEAFF; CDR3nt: TGTGCCAGCAGCTTAAGGCGACAGGCGAGGGACACTGAAGCTTTCTTT
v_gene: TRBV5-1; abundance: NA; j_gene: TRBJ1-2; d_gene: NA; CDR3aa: CASSPSGDYGYTF; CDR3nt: TGCGCCAGCAGCCCGTCGGGAGACTATGGCTACACCTTC
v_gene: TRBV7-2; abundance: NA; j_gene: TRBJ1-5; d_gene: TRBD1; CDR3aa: CASSLGTGNAQPQHF; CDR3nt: TGTGCCAGCAGCCTAGGGACAGGGAATGCACAGCCCCAGCATTTT
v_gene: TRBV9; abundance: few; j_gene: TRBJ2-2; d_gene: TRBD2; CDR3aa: CASSVDPSGSEGGELFF; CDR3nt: TGTGCCAGCAGCGTAGATCCTAGCGGGAGTGAGGGCGGGGAGCTGTTTTTT
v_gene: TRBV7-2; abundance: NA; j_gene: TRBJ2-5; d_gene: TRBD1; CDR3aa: CASSRGGRATQETQYF; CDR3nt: TGTGCCAGCAGCAGAGGGGGCAGGGCGACCCAAGAGACCCAGTACTTC
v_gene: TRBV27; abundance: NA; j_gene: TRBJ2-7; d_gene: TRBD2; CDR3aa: CASSLREGRAHEQYF; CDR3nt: TGTGCCAGCAGTCTCAGGGAGGGCCGGGCTCACGAGCAGTACTTC
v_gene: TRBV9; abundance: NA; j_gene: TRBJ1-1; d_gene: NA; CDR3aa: CASSAGVWGAEAFF; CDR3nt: TGTGCCAGCAGCGCCGGGGTTTGGGGAGCCGAAGCTTTCTTT
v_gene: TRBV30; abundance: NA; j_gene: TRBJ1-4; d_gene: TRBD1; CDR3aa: CAWSVTGTGKLFF; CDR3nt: TGTGCCTGGAGTGTGACAGGGACTGGAAAACTGTTTTTT
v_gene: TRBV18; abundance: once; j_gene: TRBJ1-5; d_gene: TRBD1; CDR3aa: CASSRTGGLVYSNQPQHF; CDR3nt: TGTGCCAGCTCCCGGACAGGGGGCTTAGTGTATAGCAATCAGCCCCAGCATTTT
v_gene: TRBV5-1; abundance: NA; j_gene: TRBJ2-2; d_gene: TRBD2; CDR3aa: CASSRGGNTGELFF; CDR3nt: TGCGCCAGCAGCCGCGGGGGGAACACCGGGGAGCTGTTTTTT
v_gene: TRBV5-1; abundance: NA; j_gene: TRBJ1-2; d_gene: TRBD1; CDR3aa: CASSSQGQGASGYTF; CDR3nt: TGCGCCAGCAGCTCTCAAGGACAGGGGGCAAGTGGCTACACCTTC